This T cell receptor beta chain was obtained from a study of T cell responses to AZD1222 COVID-19 vaccine. Using immunoSEQ multiplex PCR, the repertoire was profiled, and TCRdb retains in-frame clones only, with some absent. The data contain about 53,000 clones, roughly 90% of them singletons. Germline CDR1 is SGHDT and CDR2 is YYEEEE. Trimming pared 7 bases from V and 0 bases from J, leaving 10 bases between. The CDR3 is 13 residues long. The chain links TRBV5-6 to TRBJ1-2; D is unresolved. The material was peripheral blood, obtained 28 days after the second AZD1222 dose. This clonotype was obtained from an adult who received the AZD1222 COVID-19 vaccine. CDR3 coding DNA: TGTGCCAGCCTCGGAATGGCTAACTATGGCTACACCTTC. Its protein product is CASLGMANYGYTF.